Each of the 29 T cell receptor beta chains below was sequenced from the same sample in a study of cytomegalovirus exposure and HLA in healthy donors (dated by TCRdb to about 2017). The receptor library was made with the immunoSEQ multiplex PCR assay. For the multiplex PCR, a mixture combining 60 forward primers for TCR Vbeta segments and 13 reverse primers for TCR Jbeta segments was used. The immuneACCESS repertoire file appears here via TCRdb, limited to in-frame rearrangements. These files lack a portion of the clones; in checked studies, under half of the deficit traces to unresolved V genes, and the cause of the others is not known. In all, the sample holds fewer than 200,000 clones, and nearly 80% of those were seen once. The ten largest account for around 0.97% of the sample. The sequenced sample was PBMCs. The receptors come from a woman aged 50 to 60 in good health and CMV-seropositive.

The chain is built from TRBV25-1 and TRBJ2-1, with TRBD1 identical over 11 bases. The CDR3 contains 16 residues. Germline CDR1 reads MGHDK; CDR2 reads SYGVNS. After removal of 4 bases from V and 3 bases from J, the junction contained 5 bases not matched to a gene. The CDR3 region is CASSVFGTGGYNEQFF. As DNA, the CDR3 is TGTGCCAGCAGTGTCTTCGGGACAGGGGGCTACAATGAGCAGTTCTTC.

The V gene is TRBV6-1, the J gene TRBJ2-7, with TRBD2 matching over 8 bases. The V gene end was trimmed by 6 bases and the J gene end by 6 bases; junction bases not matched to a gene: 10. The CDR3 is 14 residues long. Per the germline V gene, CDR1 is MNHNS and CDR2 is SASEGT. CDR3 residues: CASRAQGLVGEQYF. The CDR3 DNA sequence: TGTGCCAGCAGGGCCCAGGGACTAGTGGGCGAGCAGTACTTC.

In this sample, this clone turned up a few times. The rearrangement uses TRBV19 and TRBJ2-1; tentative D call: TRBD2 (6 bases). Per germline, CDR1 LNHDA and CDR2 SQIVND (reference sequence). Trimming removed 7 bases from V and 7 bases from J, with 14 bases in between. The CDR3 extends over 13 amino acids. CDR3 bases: TGTGCCAGTACCTCCGGGAGTCTAAATGAGCAGTTCTTC. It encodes CASTSGSLNEQFF.

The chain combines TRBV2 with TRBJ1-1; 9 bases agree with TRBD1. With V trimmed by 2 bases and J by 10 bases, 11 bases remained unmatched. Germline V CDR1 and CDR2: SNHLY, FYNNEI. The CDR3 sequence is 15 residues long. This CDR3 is CASSEFTGGASGAFF. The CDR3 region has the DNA TGTGCCAGCAGTGAATTTACAGGGGGCGCATCTGGAGCTTTCTTT. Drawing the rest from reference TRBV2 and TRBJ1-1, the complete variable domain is EPEVTQTPSHQVTQMGQEVILRCVPISNHLYFYWYRQILGQKVEFLVSFYNNEISEKSEIFDDQFSVERPDGSNFTLKIRSTKLEDSAMYFCASSEFTGGASGAFFGQGTRLTVV.

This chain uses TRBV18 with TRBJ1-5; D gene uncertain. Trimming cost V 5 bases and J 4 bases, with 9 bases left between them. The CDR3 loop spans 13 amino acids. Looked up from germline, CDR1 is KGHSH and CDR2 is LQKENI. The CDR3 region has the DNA TGTGCCAGCTCAGGCGGGGTTAATCAGCCCCAGCATTTT. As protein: CASSGGVNQPQHF. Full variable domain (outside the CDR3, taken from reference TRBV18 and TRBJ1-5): NAGVMQNPRHLVRRRGQEARLRCSPMKGHSHVYWYRQLPEEGLKFMVYLQKENIIDESGMPKERFSAEFPKEGPSILRIQQVVRGDSAAYFCASSGGVNQPQHFGDGTRLSIL.

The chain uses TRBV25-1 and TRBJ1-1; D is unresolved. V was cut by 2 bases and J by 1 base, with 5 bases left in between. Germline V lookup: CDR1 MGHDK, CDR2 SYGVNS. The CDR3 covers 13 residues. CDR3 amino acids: CASSEEWNTEAFF. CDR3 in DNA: TGTGCCAGCAGTGAAGAGTGGAACACTGAAGCTTTCTTT.

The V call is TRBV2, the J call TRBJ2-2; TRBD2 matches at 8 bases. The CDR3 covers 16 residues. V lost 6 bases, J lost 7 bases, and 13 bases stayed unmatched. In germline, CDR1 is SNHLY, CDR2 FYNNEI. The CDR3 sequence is CASRWTSRVGGGELFF. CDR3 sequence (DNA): TGTGCCAGCAGATGGACTAGCCGAGTTGGTGGCGGGGAGCTGTTTTTT.

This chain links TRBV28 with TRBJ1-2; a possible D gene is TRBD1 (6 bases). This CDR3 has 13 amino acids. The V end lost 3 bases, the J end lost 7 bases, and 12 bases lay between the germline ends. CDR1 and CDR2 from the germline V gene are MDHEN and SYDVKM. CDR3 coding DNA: TGTGCCAGCAGTTTGTTGGCAGGGGTTGGCTACACCTTC. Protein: CASSLLAGVGYTF.

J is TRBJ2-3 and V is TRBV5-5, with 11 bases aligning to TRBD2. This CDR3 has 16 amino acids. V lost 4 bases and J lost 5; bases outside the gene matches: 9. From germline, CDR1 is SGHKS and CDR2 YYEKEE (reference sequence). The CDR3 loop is CASSLGLAVGRDTQYF. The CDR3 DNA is TGTGCCAGCAGCCTGGGACTAGCGGTTGGTAGAGATACGCAGTATTTT. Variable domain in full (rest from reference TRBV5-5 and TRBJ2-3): DAGVTQSPTHLIKTRGQQVTLRCSPISGHKSVSWYQQVLGQGPQFIFQYYEKEERGRGNFPDRFSARQFPNYSSELNVNALLLGDSALYLCASSLGLAVGRDTQYFGPGTRLTVL.

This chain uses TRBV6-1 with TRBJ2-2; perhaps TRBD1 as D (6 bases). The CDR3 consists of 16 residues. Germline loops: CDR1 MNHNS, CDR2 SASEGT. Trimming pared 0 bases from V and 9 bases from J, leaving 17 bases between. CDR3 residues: CASSEARPGAGRELFF. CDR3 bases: TGTGCCAGCAGTGAAGCGCGGCCAGGGGCCGGTAGGGAGCTGTTTTTT.

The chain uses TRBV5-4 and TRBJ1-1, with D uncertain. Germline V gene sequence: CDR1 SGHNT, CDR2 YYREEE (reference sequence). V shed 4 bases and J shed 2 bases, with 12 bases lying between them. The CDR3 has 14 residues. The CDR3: CASSGALTNTEAFF. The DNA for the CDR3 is TGTGCCAGCAGCGGAGCACTGACCAACACTGAAGCTTTCTTT.

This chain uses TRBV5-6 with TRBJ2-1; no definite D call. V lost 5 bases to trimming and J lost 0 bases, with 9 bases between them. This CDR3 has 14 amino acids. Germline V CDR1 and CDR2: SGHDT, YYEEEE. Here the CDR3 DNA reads TGTGCCAGCAGTTCAATTAGCTCCTACAATGAGCAGTTCTTC. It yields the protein CASSSISSYNEQFF.

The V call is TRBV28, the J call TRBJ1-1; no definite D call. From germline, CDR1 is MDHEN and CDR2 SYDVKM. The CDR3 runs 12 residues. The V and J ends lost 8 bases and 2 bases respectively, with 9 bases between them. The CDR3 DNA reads TGTGCCAGCCACGGTAGTAACACTGAAGCTTTCTTT. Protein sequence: CASHGSNTEAFF.

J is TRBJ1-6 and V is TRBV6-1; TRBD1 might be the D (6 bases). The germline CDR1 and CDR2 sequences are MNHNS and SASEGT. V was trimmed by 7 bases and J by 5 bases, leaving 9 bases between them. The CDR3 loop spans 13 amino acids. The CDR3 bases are TGTGCCAGCAAAACAGGGAATAATTCACCCCTCCACTTT. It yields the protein CASKTGNNSPLHF.

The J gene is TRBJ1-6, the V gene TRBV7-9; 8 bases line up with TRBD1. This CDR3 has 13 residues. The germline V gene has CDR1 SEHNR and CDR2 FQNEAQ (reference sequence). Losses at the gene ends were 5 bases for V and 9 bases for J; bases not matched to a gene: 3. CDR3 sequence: CASSAGGSSPLHF. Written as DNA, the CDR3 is TGTGCCAGCAGCGCAGGGGGCAGTTCACCCCTCCACTTT.

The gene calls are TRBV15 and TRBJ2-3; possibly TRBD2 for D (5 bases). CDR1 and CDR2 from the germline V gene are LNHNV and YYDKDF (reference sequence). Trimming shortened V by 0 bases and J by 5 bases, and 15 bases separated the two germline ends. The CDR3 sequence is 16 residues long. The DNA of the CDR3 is TGTGCCACCAGCAGAGAGTTCGCTAGTCGGGAAGATACGCAGTATTTT. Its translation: CATSREFASREDTQYF. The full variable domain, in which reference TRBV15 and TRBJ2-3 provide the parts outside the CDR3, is DAMVIQNPRYQVTQFGKPVTLSCSQTLNHNVMYWYQQKSSQAPKLLFHYYDKDFNNEADTPDNFQSRRPNTSFCFLDIRSPGLGDTAMYLCATSREFASREDTQYFGPGTRLTVL.

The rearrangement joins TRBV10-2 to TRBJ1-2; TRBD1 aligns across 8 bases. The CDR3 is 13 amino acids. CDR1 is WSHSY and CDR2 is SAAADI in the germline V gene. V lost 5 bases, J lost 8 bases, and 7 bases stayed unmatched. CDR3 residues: CASSQQGARGYTF. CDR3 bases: TGCGCCAGCAGTCAGCAGGGGGCACGGGGCTACACCTTC.

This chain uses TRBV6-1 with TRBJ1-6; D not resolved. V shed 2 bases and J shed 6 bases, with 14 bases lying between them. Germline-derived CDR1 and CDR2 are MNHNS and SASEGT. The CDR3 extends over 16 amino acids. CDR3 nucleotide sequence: TGTGCCAGCAGTGAATTGGGCTCAGTGAGTAATTCACCCCTCCACTTT. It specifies CASSELGSVSNSPLHF.

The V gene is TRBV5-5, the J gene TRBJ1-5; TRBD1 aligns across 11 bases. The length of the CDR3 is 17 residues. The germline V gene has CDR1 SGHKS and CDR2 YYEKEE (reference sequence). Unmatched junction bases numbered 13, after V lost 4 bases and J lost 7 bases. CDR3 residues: CASSREIRTGGGQPQHF. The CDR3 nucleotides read TGTGCCAGCAGCAGAGAGATTAGGACAGGGGGCGGGCAGCCCCAGCATTTT.

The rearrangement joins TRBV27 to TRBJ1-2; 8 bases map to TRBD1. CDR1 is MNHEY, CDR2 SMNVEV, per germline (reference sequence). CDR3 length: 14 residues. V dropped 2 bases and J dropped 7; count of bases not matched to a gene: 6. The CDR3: CASSLAQGALGYTF. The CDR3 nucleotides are TGTGCCAGCAGTTTAGCGCAGGGGGCACTTGGCTACACCTTC.

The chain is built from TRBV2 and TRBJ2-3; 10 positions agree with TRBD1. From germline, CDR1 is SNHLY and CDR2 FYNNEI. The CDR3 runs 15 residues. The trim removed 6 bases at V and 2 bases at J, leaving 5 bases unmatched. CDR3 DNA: TGTGCCAGCAGACCGGACAGGGGGGACACAGATACGCAGTATTTT. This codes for CASRPDRGDTDTQYF.

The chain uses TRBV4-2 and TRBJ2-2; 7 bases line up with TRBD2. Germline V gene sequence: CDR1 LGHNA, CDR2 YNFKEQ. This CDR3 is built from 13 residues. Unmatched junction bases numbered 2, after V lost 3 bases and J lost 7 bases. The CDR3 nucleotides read TGTGCCAGCAGCCAGGGGAGGGTCGGGGAGCTGTTTTTT. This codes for CASSQGRVGELFF.

CDR3 DNA sequence: TGTGCCAGCAGACAACAGGGGGCGGTTAATGAAAAACTGTTTTTT. It translates to CASRQQGAVNEKLFF. The V gene is TRBV6-5, the J gene TRBJ1-4; 9 positions agree with TRBD1. The CDR3 sequence is 15 residues long. J lost 4 bases, V lost 6 bases, and 6 bases had no gene match. Germline V lookup: CDR1 MNHEY, CDR2 SVGAGI.

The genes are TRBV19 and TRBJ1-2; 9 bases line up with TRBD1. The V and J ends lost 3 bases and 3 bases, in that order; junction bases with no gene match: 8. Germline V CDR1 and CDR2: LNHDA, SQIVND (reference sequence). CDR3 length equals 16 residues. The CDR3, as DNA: TGTGCCAGTAGTATCAAGGGGACAGGGCATCACTATGGCTACACCTTC. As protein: CASSIKGTGHHYGYTF.

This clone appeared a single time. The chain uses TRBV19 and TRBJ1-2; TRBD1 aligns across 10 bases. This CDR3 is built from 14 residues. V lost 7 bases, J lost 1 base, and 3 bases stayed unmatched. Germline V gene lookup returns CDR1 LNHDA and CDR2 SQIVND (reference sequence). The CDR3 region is CASIDRGHNYGYTF. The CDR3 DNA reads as TGTGCCAGTATTGACAGGGGGCATAACTATGGCTACACCTTC.

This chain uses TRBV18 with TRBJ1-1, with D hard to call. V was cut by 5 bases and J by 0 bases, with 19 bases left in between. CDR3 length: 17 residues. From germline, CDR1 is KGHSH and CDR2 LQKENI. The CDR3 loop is CASSSRQARNLNTEAFF. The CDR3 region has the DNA TGTGCCAGCTCATCCCGGCAGGCGAGAAACTTGAACACTGAAGCTTTCTTT.

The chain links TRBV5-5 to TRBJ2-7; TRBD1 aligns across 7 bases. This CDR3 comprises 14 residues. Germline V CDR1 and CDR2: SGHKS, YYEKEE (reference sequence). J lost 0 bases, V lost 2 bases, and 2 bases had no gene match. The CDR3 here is CASSFGTDSYEQYF. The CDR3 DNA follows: TGTGCCAGCAGCTTTGGGACAGACTCCTACGAGCAGTACTTC. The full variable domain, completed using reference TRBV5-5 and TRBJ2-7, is DAGVTQSPTHLIKTRGQQVTLRCSPISGHKSVSWYQQVLGQGPQFIFQYYEKEERGRGNFPDRFSARQFPNYSSELNVNALLLGDSALYLCASSFGTDSYEQYFGPGTRLTVT.

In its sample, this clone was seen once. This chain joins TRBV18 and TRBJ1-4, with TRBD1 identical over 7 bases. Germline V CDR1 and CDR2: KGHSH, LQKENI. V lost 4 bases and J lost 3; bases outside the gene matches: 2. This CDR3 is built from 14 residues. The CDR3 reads CASSLGTANEKLFF. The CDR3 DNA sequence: TGTGCCAGCTCACTCGGGACAGCTAATGAAAAACTGTTTTTT. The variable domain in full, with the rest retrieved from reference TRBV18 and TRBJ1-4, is NAGVMQNPRHLVRRRGQEARLRCSPMKGHSHVYWYRQLPEEGLKFMVYLQKENIIDESGMPKERFSAEFPKEGPSILRIQQVVRGDSAAYFCASSLGTANEKLFFGSGTQLSVL.

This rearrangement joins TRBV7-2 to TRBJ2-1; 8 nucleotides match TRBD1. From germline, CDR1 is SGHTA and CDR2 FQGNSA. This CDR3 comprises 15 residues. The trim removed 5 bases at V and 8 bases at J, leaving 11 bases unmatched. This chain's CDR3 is CASSHHSDRAHEQFF. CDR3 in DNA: TGTGCCAGCAGCCACCATTCGGACAGGGCCCATGAGCAGTTCTTC. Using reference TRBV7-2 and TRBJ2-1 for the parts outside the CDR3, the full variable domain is GAGVSQSPSNKVTEKGKDVELRCDPISGHTALYWYRQSLGQGLEFLIYFQGNSAPDKSGLPSDRFSAERTGGSVSTLTIQRTQQEDSAVYLCASSHHSDRAHEQFFGPGTRLTVL.